This T cell receptor (beta chain) derives from a study of T cells after yellow fever vaccination. Whole-study results and caveats: Almost all vaccine-responding clonotypes escaped detection in sorted memory subsets on day 0. Bulk-population clonotypes that are abundant could appear as contaminants in FACS-sorted repertoires. Most primary-vaccination clones recurred post-booster (around 95% CD4, about 87% CD8).

The CDR3 extends over 16 amino acids. The V and J ends lost 5 bases and 2 bases, in that order; junction bases with no gene match: 10. Looked up from germline, CDR1 is SEHNR and CDR2 is FQNEAQ (reference sequence). TCRdb independently ran MiXCR on the 5' RACE reads; one entry per CDR3 protein. The sample records 25,000 or so distinct CDR3 sequences, approximately 4.8% being singletons. The chain uses TRBV7-9 and TRBJ2-5, with TRBD1 matching 8 bases. Specimen: PBMCs, either bulk or a sorted T-cell subset (CD4+, CD8+, memory, or dextramer-sorted; not recorded which), collected on the day of the yellow fever booster vaccination. This TCR was recovered from a man aged 18 to 29 who received the YFV17D yellow fever vaccine. The CDR3 nucleotides are TGTGCCAGCAGCAAGCTAATTAGACAGGGGCAAGAGACCCAGTACTTC. This translates into CASSKLIRQGQETQYF.